This T cell receptor beta chain appears in the sequencing data of a study of blood T cells in healthy people across ages. Study as a whole: About one barcoded beta molecule per two T cells came from capture by template switching.

Study-wide results and caveats: Naive and antigen-experienced cells were not separated, limiting conclusive comparison.

Together with a sample-barcoded 5' primer, a J-beta primer mix was included in a second PCR lasting about 6 to 11 cycles. Each cDNA molecule was tagged by a template-switch adaptor that had 12 random nucleotides. TCRdb called the 5' RACE reads again in MiXCR, with one record for every CDR3 protein. The sample includes more than 700,000 distinct CDR3 sequences, around 50% of them seen just once. For this clonotype: Its matching antigen is unknown.

The CDR3 is 15 residues long. Per the germline V gene, CDR1 is MNHNS and CDR2 is SASEGT. Unmatched junction bases numbered 12, after V lost 6 bases and J lost 5 bases. The sequenced material came from blood. This clonotype originated in a man older than 75 in good health. The rearrangement joins TRBV6-1 to TRBJ2-7, with TRBD2 matching 8 bases. The CDR3 DNA reads as TGTGCCAGCAGCCCCAAGGACGGGGGGGCCCACGAGCAGTACTTC. Translation gives CASSPKDGGAHEQYF.